This T cell receptor beta chain appears in the sequencing data of a study of blood T cell repertoires in COVID-19. Study overall: COVID-19 samples from acute and convalescent phases originated in the United States, Italy and Spain. The cDNA or gDNA used as material had been derived from T cells, B-cell-depleted T cells, or PBMCs.

Germline V gene lookup returns CDR1 MRHNA and CDR2 SNTAGT. The CDR3 extends over 11 amino acids. Authors' analysis steps: It was from reference gene primer amplification that nucleated cell counts were estimated. Profiling relied on immunoSEQ multiplex PCR, and the TCRdb table lists in-frame clones only, not all of them. The V and J calls and clone size were taken over from that table, and D and trimming were inferred from the DNA. In the table there are roughly 200,000 clones, roughly 88% of which are singletons. In regard to this clone: A junction end diverges from the germline sequence, so it may reflect a read error.

This clonotype was obtained from a woman aged 25-40 years with acute or convalescent COVID-19. The chain combines TRBV6-4 with TRBJ2-4; 8 nucleotides line up with TRBD1. Sequencing used peripheral blood. The CDR3 spells CASSGPRDRIF. CDR3 coding DNA: TGTGCCAGCAGTGGACCCCGGGACAGGATTTTC.